This T cell receptor (beta chain) was observed in a study of blood T cell repertoires in COVID-19. Study in general: Specimens from acute and convalescent COVID-19 originated in the United States, Italy and Spain. In each case, the material was cDNA or gDNA derived from T cells, B-cell-depleted T cells, or PBMCs.

Methods used by the authors: Reference gene primers were amplified, and this amplification served to estimate nucleated cell counts. The assay was immunoSEQ multiplex PCR, and TCRdb's table has in-frame clones only and misses some. The D gene and trimming were derived from the DNA, and the V and J assignments and clone size from that table. Among around 100,000 clones listed, 70% to 90% were seen once. The germline V and J ends were trimmed by 3 bases and 5 bases, with 15 bases remaining between them. Per germline, CDR1 SGHVS and CDR2 FNYEAQ. The CDR3 consists of 15 residues. The chain has TRBV7-6 and TRBJ2-3; D remains unclear. The receptor was derived from a man between 45 and 60 years old in a cohort sampled during active COVID-19. The sample taken for sequencing was peripheral blood. The CDR3 here is CASSFISTAVDTQYF. The CDR3 DNA reads as TGTGCCAGCAGCTTTATTAGCACGGCCGTAGATACGCAGTATTTT.